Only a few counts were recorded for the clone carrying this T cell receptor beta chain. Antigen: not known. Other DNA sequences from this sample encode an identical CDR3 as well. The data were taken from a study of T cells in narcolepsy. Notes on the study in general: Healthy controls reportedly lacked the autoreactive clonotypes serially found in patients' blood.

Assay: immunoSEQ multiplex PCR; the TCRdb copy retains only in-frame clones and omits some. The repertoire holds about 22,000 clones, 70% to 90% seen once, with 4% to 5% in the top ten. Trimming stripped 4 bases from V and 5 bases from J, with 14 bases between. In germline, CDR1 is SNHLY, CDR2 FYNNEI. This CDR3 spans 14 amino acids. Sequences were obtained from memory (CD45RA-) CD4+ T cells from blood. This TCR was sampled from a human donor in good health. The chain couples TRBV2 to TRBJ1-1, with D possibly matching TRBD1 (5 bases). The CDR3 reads CASSGRFDRTEAFF. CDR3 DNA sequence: TGTGCCAGCAGTGGTAGATTCGACAGAACTGAAGCTTTCTTT.